A single TCR beta chain is shown here with its context. The antigen is undetermined. MiXCR, run by TCRdb on the reads, gives a single entry per CDR3 protein. The table lists 900,000 to 950,000 distinct CDR3 sequences, approximately 32% of them singletons, with 13% in the top ten. These data come from a study of T cell repertoires in cytomegalovirus infection. For the study at large: The study used recently identified HLA-C-restricted and well-studied HLA-B-restricted CMV epitopes. In public TCR beta signatures, there were indications of both CMV infection and matching HLA type.

General observations from the study: There were HLA-C-restricted CMV-specific TCR beta clonotypes dominating the ex vivo response. Carriage of CMV together with the relevant HLA was identifiable through cumulative public TCR beta family frequency.

CDR1 and CDR2 from the germline V gene are MNHNY and SVGAGI (reference sequence). V was shortened by 0 bases and J by 6 bases, with 13 bases between the two germline ends. The CDR3 runs to 15 residues. The V and J genes are TRBV6-6 and TRBJ2-3; D could derive from TRBD1 or TRBD2 (5 bases each). This receptor was identified in a human donor in good health (CMV status not recorded). Some clones in this sample may be carry-over from other donors' samples. The sample was cultured CD8+ T cells from PBMCs, taken from culture after CMV antigen stimulation. DNA of the CDR3: TGTGCCAGCAGTTACTCCCTGGGGACGGGGGATACGCAGTATTTT. This sequence encodes CASSYSLGTGDTQYF.